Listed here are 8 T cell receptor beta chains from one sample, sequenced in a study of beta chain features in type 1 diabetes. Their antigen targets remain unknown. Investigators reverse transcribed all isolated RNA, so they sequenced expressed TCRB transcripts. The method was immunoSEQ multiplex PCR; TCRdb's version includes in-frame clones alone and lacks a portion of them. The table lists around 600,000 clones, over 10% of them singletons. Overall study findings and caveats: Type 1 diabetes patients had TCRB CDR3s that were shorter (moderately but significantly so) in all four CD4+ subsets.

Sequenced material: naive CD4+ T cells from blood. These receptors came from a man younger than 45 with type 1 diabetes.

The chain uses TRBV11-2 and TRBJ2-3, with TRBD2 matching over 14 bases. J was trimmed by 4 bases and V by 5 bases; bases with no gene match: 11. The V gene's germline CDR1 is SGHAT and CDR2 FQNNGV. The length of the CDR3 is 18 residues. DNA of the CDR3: TGTGCCAGCAGCCCCTGGGGGGGACTAGCGGGGGAGCCAGATACGCAGTATTTT. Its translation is CASSPWGGLAGEPDTQYF.

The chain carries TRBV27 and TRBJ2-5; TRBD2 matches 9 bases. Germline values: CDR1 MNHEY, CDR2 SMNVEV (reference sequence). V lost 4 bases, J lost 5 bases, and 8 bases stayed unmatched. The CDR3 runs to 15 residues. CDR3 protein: CASSSRAGGRETQYF. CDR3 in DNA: TGTGCCAGCAGTTCCAGAGCGGGGGGCAGGGAGACCCAGTACTTC.

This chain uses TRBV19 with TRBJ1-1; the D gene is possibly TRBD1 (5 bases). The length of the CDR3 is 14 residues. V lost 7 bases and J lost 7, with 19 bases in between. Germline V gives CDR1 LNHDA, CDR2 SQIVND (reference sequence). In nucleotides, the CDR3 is TGTGCCAGTAAATCAAGACAGTCTCCCCATGAAGCTTTCTTT. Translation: CASKSRQSPHEAFF.

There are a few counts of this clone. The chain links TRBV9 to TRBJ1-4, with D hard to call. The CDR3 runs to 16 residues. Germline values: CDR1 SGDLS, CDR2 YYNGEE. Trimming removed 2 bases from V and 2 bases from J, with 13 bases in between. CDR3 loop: CASSVGVGVTNEKLFF. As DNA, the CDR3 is TGTGCCAGCAGCGTCGGCGTCGGGGTGACTAATGAAAAACTGTTTTTT.

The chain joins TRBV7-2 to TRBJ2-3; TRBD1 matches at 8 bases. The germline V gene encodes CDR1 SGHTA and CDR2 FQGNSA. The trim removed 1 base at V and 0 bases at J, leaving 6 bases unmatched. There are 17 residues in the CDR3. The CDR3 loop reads CASSLEWTGTSTDTQYF. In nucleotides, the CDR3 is TGTGCCAGCAGCTTAGAGTGGACAGGGACTAGCACAGATACGCAGTATTTT.

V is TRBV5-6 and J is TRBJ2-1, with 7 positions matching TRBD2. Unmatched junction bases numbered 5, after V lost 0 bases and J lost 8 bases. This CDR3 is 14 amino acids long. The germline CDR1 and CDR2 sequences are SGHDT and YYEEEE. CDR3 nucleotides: TGTGCCAGCAGCTTGGGGGGAGGGCCCGATGAGCAGTTCTTC. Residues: CASSLGGGPDEQFF. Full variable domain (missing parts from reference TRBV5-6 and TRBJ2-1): DAGVTQSPTHLIKTRGQQVTLRCSPKSGHDTVSWYQQALGQGPQFIFQYYEEEERQRGNFPDRFSGHQFPNYSSELNVNALLLGDSALYLCASSLGGGPDEQFFGPGTRLTVL.

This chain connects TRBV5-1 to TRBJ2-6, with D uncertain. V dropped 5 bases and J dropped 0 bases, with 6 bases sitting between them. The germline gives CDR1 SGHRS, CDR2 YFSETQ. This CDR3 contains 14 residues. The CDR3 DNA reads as TGCGCCAGCAGGCTGGTCTCTGGGGCCAACGTCCTGACTTTC. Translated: CASRLVSGANVLTF.

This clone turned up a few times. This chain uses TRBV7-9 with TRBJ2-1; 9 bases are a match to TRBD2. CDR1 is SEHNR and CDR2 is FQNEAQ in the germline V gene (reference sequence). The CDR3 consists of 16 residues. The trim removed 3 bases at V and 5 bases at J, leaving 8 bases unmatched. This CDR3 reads CASSFLLAGTDNEQFF. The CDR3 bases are TGTGCCAGCAGCTTCCTCCTAGCGGGGACGGACAATGAGCAGTTCTTC.